This T cell receptor (beta chain) was captured by sequencing in a study of cytomegalovirus exposure and HLA in healthy donors (dated by TCRdb to the late 2010s). Regarding the study in general: An earlier analysis of roughly 500 of the donors reported about 290 Gb of sequence data and approximately 110 million unique TCR beta sequences from 150 million to 200 million T cells. Approximately 300 gigabases of sequencing data and around 85 million unique TCR sequences made up an early release that covered several hundred HLA-typed donors. Of the approximately 400 genotyped donors, 80% to 90% were placed in the genetic ancestry cluster associated with self-reported Caucasian donors. The study aimed to test whether cataloging public T cell receptors could reveal signatures of past pathogen exposure. The study used immunosequencing to profile the T cell repertoires of 666 subjects and linked those repertoires to cytomegalovirus serostatus. Besides the first cohort of around 700 subjects, a separate validation cohort made up of over 95 different subjects was used. High-throughput TCR immunosequencing, statistical association of individual TCRs with disease status, and machine learning were combined to predict cytomegalovirus infection status. In a later analysis, previously published TCR beta repertoires from hundreds of donors were re-analyzed and high-resolution HLA genotyping was added so that TCR occurrence patterns could be studied. Rather than using new phenotypic data, the later analysis identified candidate immune exposures from TCR beta sequences and from how often those sequences occurred across donors. In an earlier analysis of 500 to 650 of the donors, high-throughput TCR beta sequencing was used to judge whether each TCR beta V gene segment behaved as functional or pseudogenic. Alongside the repertoire data, information on donor age, sex, ethnicity and CMV serostatus was compiled. Genome-wide SNP genotypes for about three fifths of the roughly 700 donors were used in a later genetic analysis, which treated that subset as a discovery cohort. All discovery cohort repertoires had been generated on a single sequencing platform. HLA typing covered class I and class II loci at four-digit resolution. Typing coverage varied by locus: roughly 629-630 donors for A, B, C, DRB1 and DQB1; about 520 for DQA1; more than 600 for DPA1; more than 450 for DPB1. Because of strong linkage in the cohort, five DR-DQ haplotypes were treated as single units for association and clustering. Among about 390 genotyped donors of the cohort, an average of around 240,000 unique TCR beta nucleotide sequences were sequenced per donor, roughly a sixth of them non-productive.

According to the germline V gene, CDR1 reads WSHSY and CDR2 reads SAAADI. V lost 2 bases and J lost 6 bases, and the count of bases not matched to a germline gene is 8. There are 15 amino acids in the CDR3, from cysteine to phenylalanine inclusive. Only CDR3 DNA is held: 45 bases, read in frame from base 1. Library preparation was by the immunoSEQ multiplex PCR assay. For the multiplex PCR, a mixture combining 60 forward primers for TCR Vbeta segments and 13 reverse primers for TCR Jbeta segments was used. The CDR3 region of rearranged TCR beta genes was amplified from genomic DNA with a multiplex PCR assay. The amplified TCR beta libraries were sequenced on the Illumina HiSeq System as 87-base-pair reads. The study's processing was this. Across the 670 or so repertoires, a later analysis counted some 80 million unique TCR beta chains, around 10 million of which were shared by at least two donors. A nearest-neighbor algorithm error-corrected the raw reads and collapsed the reads into unique sequences, merging closely related sequences to remove PCR and sequencing errors. CDR3 sequences were aligned to IMGT reference sequences to assign V, D and J gene segments. Each retained sequence needed at least a six-nucleotide match to both a V gene segment and a J gene segment. Rearrangements were classified as productive when the CDR3 lacked stop codons and remained in frame with V and J, and all other rearrangements were classified as non-productive. Following IMGT convention, CDR3 was defined as the stretch from the second conserved V-encoded cysteine up to the conserved J-encoded phenylalanine. The earlier analysis of 500 to 750 of the donors excluded any sequence lacking an unambiguous match to a single V gene segment. In an earlier analysis of approximately 500 of the donors, a V segment was called functional when productive rearrangements were above 56.7%, and segregating when the standard deviation between donors exceeded 5%. A statistical classification framework was developed to diagnose cytomegalovirus status using the catalog of TCR beta chain sequences. In a later analysis, V and J genes were assigned by comparing TCR nucleotide sequences against IMGT/GENE-DB human TR gene sequences. In a later analysis, CDR3 sequences and most-parsimonious VDJ recombination scenarios were assigned using the TCRdist pipeline. A later analysis defined each TCR beta chain by its CDR3 amino acid sequence plus V-gene family, and excluded reads lacking a unique V-gene family. In a later analysis, some 600 highly shared, low-generation-probability nucleotide sequences were removed to address suspected cross-contamination and a sequencing artifact. A later analysis calculated a clonal expansion index for each public chain from normalized within-repertoire ranks of inferred template counts. Generation probabilities in a later analysis came from a VDJ recombination model fitted to out-of-frame rearrangements, and those results were checked against IGoR. In a later analysis, TCR-TCR, TCR-HLA and TCR-CMV co-occurrence was scored with hypergeometric tests, and a repertoire-size bias correction was applied to TCR pairs. False discovery rates were estimated in a later analysis by permuting HLA or CMV assignments 20 times. In a later analysis, co-occurring TCRs were grouped using DBSCAN, and TCRdist sequence similarity was added for clustering within HLA-allele-positive subsets. For co-occurrence clustering, repertoires with fewer than 30,000 or more than 120,000 public chains were excluded, along with five repertoires with anomalous nucleotide sharing. The immuneACCESS repertoire file appears here via TCRdb, limited to in-frame rearrangements. These files lack a portion of the clones; in checked studies, under half of the deficit traces to unresolved V genes, and the cause of the others is not known. V, J and clone size are taken as reported in that table, and D and trimming were inferred from the DNA itself. The table for this sample lists approximately 190,000 clones; roughly 86% of them were counted only once. About 3.5% of the sample is in the top ten clones.

In total, 600 or so healthy bone marrow donors made up the cohort. At the time of sampling, all cohort members were nominally healthy, though unrecorded immune exposures were likely present. The donor was CMV seropositive and belonged to the group of 250 to 300 seropositive cohort members. Every donor gave a peripheral blood sample, and the peripheral blood mononuclear cells from that sample were used for TCR beta sequencing. Genomic DNA extraction from the blood cell samples was performed with the Qiagen DNeasy Blood Extraction Kit. For this clone: It has no known antigen specificity. No per-base quality is available; no much larger clone lies one base away.

Results and caveats for the whole study, not just this receptor: In vitro tests confirmed that a few of the cytomegalovirus-associated TCR beta chains recognize cytomegalovirus antigens. In the study, approximately 160 TCR beta chains were listed as associated with cytomegalovirus. In this cohort, only TCR beta chains were sequenced, and detectable features were limited by the absence of alpha or paired-chain data. Because counts were too low, about 18 rarely observed V segments, including chromosome 9 orphons, were excluded from the earlier analysis of several hundred of the donors. Because HLA typing was unavailable for some donors at each locus, only the typed subset was used in association tests. Roughly uniform sequencing depth across donors was assumed in presence/absence analyses, although this assumption may not hold. When HLA alleles, especially DR and DQ, strongly co-occurred, TCR associations were difficult to assign to individual alleles. A cluster of highly shared sequence variants was judged likely to represent a technical artifact of the sequencing pipeline. A later genetic analysis reported fewer N-insertions in productive TCRs among donors in an Asian-associated ancestry cluster than the approximately 700-donor mean. Some IMGT-functional V segments, including TRBV6-2 and TRBV6-3, could not be told apart with the 87-base-pair reads, so those segments were excluded. In a later analysis, the rate of TCR association differed among HLA loci, with DRB1 alleles having the most associated TCRs and HLA-C alleles having the fewest. Linkage disequilibrium might explain the correlated functional status among segregating V segments, but an unknown experimental factor could not be excluded. A later analysis associated 15,000 to 20,000 TCR beta sequences with specific HLA alleles at a false discovery rate of 0.05. In a later analysis, most CMV-associated TCR beta chains were found to appear HLA-restricted, with HLA associations seemingly driven largely by CMV exposure. A further reported finding was that TCR beta sequences accurately predicted the HLA-A and HLA-B alleles for most subjects in the first cohort. It was suggested by the authors that the approach could potentially be generalized to other disease states and immunological phenotypes. The classifier was reported to diagnose cytomegalovirus status with high specificity and sensitivity in both the original and validation cohorts. In a later analysis, HLA-associated TCR beta chains were found to be more clonally expanded and to have lower generation probabilities than equally common non-associated chains. An association between a missense DCLRE1C variant and V-gene and J-gene trimming of TCR beta chains was found in a later genetic analysis and replicated in an independent cohort. While some public TCRs were present in many individuals, most TCR sequences turned up only very rarely across donors. The only immune exposure information available for the cohort was CMV serostatus. An earlier analysis of around 600 of the donors showed that most TCR beta V segments appeared in productive rearrangements either about 87% or about 30% of the time, which broadly matched IMGT annotations. Several of the top co-occurrence clusters appeared to be linked to parvovirus B19, influenza, CMV and Epstein-Barr virus, according to a later analysis.

The sample comprised PBMCs. The chain is encoded by TRBV10-2 joined to TRBJ2-7, with 9 bases matching TRBD2. This TCR was recovered from a man in his forties in good health and CMV-seropositive. The sequenced DNA: TGCGCCAGCAGTGAGGAACCGGGACTAGCTTCCGAGCAGTACTTC. Its amino acids are CASSEEPGLASEQYF.